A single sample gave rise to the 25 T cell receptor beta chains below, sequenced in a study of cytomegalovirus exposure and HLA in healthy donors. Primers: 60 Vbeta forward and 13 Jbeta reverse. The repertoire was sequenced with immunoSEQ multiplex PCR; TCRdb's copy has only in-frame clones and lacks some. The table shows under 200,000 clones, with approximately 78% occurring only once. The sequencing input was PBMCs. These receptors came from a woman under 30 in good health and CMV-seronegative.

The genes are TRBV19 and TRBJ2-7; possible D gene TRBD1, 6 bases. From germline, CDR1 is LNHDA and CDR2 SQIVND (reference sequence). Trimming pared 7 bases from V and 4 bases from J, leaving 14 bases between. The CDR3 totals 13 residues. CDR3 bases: TGTGCCAGTACCTTCGGCAGGGGTTACGAGCAGTACTTC. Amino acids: CASTFGRGYEQYF.

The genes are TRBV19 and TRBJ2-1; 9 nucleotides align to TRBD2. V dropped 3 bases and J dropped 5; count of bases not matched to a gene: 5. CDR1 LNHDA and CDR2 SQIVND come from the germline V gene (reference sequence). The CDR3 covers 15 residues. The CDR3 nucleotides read TGTGCCAGTAGTATCTTCGCGGGAGGGGACAATGAGCAGTTCTTC. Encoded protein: CASSIFAGGDNEQFF. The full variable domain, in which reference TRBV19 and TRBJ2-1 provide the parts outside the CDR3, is DGGITQSPKYLFRKEGQNVTLSCEQNLNHDAMYWYRQDPGQGLRLIYYSQIVNDFQKGDIAEGYSVSREKKESFPLTVTSAQKNPTAFYLCASSIFAGGDNEQFFGPGTRLTVL.

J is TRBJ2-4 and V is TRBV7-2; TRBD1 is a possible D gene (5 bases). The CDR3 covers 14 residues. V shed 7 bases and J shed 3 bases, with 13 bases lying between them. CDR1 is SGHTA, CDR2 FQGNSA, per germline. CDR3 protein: CASTAGKDKNIQYF. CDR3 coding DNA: TGTGCCAGCACCGCAGGGAAGGACAAAAACATTCAGTACTTC.

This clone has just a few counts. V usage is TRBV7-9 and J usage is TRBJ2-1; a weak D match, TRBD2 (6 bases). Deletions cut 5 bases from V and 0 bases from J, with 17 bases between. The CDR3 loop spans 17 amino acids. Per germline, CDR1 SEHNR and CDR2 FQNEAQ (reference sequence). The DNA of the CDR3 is TGTGCCAGCAGCCCGAAACCTAGCGCCAGCTCCTACAATGAGCAGTTCTTC. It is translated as CASSPKPSASSYNEQFF.

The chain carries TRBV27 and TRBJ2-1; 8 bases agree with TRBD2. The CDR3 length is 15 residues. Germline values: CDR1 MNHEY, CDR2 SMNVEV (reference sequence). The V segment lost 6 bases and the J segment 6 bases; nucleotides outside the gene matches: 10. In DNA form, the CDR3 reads TGTGCCAGCAGGTCCCAGGGGACTAGTCCCAATGAGCAGTTCTTC. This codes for CASRSQGTSPNEQFF.

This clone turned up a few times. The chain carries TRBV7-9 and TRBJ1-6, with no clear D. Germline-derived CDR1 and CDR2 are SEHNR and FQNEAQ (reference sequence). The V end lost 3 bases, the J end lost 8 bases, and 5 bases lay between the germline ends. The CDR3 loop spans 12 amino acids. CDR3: CASSFSDSPLHF. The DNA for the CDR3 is TGTGCCAGCAGCTTTTCGGATTCACCCCTCCACTTT.

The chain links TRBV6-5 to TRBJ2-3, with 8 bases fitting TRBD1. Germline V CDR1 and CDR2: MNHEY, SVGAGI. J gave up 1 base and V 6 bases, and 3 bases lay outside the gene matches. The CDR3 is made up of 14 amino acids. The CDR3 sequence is CASRTGVRTDTQYF. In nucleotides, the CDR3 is TGTGCCAGCAGGACAGGGGTCCGCACAGATACGCAGTATTTT.

The CDR3 protein is CASSQVAGTATNEKLFF. CDR3 coding DNA: TGTGCCAGCAGCCAAGTTGCGGGGACCGCAACTAATGAAAAACTGTTTTTT. The chain links TRBV4-2 to TRBJ1-4, with a weak D call TRBD1 (5 bases). V gave up 1 base and J gave up 0 bases, with 12 bases separating them. CDR1 and CDR2 (germline): LGHNA, YNFKEQ. The CDR3 runs 17 residues.

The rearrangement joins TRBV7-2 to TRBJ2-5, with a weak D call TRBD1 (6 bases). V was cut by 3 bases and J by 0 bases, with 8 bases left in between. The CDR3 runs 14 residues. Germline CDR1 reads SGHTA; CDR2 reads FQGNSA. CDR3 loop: CASSFGQNQETQYF. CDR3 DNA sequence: TGTGCCAGCAGCTTTGGACAGAACCAAGAGACCCAGTACTTC. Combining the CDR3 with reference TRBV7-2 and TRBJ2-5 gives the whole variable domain GAGVSQSPSNKVTEKGKDVELRCDPISGHTALYWYRQSLGQGLEFLIYFQGNSAPDKSGLPSDRFSAERTGGSVSTLTIQRTQQEDSAVYLCASSFGQNQETQYFGPGTRLLVL.

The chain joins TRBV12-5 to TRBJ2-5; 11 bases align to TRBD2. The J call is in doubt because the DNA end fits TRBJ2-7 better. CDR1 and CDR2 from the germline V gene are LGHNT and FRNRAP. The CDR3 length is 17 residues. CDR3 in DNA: TGTGCTAGTGGTTTGCCTCATCCGGGACTAGCGGACTACGAGCAGTACTTC. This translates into CASGLPHPGLADYEQYF.

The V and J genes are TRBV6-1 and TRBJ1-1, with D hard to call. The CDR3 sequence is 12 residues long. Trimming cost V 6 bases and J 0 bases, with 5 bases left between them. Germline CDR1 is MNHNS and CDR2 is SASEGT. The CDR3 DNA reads TGTGCCAGCAGAAGCATGAACACTGAAGCTTTCTTT. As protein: CASRSMNTEAFF.

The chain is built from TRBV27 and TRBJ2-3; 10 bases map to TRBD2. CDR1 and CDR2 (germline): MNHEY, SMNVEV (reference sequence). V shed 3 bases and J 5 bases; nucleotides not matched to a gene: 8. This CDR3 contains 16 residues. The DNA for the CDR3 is TGTGCCAGCAGTTTCAGCGGGGGGGCGAATGGAGATACGCAGTATTTT. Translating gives CASSFSGGANGDTQYF.

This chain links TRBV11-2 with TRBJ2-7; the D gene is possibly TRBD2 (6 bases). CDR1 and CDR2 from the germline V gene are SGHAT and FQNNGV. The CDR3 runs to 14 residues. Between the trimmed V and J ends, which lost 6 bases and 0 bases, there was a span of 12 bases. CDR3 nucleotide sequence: TGTGCCAGCAGTCCAGCGGGCCTCTCCTACGAGCAGTACTTC. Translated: CASSPAGLSYEQYF.

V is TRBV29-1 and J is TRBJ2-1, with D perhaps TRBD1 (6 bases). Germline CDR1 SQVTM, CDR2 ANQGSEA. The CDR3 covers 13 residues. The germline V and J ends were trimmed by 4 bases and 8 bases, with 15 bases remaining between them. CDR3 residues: CSVAGRGIHEQFF. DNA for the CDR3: TGCAGCGTTGCTGGCAGGGGTATTCATGAGCAGTTCTTC.

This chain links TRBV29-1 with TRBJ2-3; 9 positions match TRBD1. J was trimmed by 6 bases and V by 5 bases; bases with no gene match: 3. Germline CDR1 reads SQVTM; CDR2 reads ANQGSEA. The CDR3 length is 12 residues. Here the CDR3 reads CSVRTGVDTQYF. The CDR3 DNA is TGCAGCGTTCGGACAGGGGTTGATACGCAGTATTTT.

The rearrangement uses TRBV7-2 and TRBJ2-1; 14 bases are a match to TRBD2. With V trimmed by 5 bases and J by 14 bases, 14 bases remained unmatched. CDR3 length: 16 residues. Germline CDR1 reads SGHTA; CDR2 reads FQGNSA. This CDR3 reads CASSPRAGTSGGTKFF. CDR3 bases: TGTGCCAGCAGCCCACGCGCCGGGACTAGCGGGGGAACTAAGTTCTTC.

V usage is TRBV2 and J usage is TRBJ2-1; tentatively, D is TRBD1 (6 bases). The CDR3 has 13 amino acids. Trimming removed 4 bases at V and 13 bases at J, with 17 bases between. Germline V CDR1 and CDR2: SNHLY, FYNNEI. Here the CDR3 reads CASSGGERGIQFF. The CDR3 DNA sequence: TGTGCCAGCAGTGGGGGAGAAAGGGGGATCCAGTTCTTC.

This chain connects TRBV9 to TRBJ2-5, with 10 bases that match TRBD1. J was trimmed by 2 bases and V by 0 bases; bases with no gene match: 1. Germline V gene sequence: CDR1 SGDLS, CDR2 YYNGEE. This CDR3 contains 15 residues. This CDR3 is CASSVGTGGQETQYF. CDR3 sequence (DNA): TGTGCCAGCAGCGTAGGGACAGGGGGACAAGAGACCCAGTACTTC.

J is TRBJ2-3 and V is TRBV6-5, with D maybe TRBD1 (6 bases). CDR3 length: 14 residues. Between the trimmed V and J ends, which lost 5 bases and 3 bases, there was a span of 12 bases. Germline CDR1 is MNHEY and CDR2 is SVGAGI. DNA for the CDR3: TGTGCCAGCAGTCAAGGACAGAATACAGATACGCAGTATTTT. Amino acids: CASSQGQNTDTQYF.

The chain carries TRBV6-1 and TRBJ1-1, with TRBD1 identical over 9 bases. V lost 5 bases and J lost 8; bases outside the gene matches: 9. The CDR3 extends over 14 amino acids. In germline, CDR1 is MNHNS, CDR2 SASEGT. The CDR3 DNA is TGTGCCAGCAGTCCCGGGACAGGGATTAAAGAAGCTTTCTTT. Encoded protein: CASSPGTGIKEAFF.

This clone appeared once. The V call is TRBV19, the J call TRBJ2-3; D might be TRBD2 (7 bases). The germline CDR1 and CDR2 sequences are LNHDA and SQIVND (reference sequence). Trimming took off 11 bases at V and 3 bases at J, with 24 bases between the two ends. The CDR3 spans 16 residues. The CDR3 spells CASSLSWGGGTDTQYF. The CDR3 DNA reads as TGTGCCTCCTCCCTGAGCTGGGGGGGCGGTACAGATACGCAGTATTTT.

The CDR3 DNA follows: TGTGCCAGCAGCTTAAGAAGGACAGGGGGCCGTGATTCACCCCTCCACTTT. Its translation: CASSLRRTGGRDSPLHF. The rearrangement joins TRBV11-2 to TRBJ1-6, with TRBD1 matching over 11 bases. The CDR3 extends over 17 amino acids. Germline V gene data show CDR1 as SGHAT and CDR2 as FQNNGV. Trimming took 2 bases from V and 8 from J; bases not matched to a gene: 8.

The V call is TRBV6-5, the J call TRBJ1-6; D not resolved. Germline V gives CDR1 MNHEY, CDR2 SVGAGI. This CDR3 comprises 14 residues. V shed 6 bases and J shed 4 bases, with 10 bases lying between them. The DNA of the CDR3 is TGTGCCAGCAGCCACGACATTTATAATTCACCCCTCCACTTT. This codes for CASSHDIYNSPLHF.

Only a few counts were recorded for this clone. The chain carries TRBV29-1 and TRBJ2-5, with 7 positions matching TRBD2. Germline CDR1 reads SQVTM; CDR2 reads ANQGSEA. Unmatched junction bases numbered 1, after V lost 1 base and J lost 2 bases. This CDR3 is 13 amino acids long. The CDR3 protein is CSVEGGGQETQYF. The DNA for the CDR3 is TGCAGCGTTGAAGGGGGGGGACAAGAGACCCAGTACTTC.

CDR3 sequence reads: CASNPGQGVAGELFF. For the CDR3, the DNA is TGTGCCAGCAACCCGGGACAGGGGGTAGCCGGGGAGCTGTTTTTT. The V call is TRBV6-6, the J call TRBJ2-2; 11 nucleotides line up with TRBD1. Germline V lookup: CDR1 MNHNY, CDR2 SVGAGI (reference sequence). CDR3 length: 15 residues. The ends lost 7 bases at V and 6 bases at J; junction bases unmatched: 7.